The entry below describes one T cell receptor (beta chain). This clone was detected ten times or more. The clone's antigen remains unknown. The read terminates 3 residues before the CDR3 end, so the remaining end is supplied by the germline J gene. The sample comes from a study of T cell clonality in common variable immunodeficiency (dated by TCRdb to about 2015). The paper's findings and limits, for the study overall: CVID TCRbeta sequences were reported to have fewer deletions and N-nucleotide insertions and to lack highly modified clones with 13 or more V deletions. The authors noted that sequencing repertoires of T cell subpopulations would be needed to clarify what caused the increased clonality in CVID. Correlations between repertoire features and clinical complications were limited by patient heterogeneity within the CVID cohort. Even though DNA input was the same, control samples had an average of about 80,000 unique sequences each, compared with some 32,000 in CVID samples. TCRbeta clonality was higher in CVID subjects than in healthy controls (t-test p = 0.018), and the increase was most characteristic of about a third of subjects. CVID subjects shared fewer TCRbeta clones with each other than healthy controls did (p < 0.0001).

The germline V gene sets CDR1 to MDHEN and CDR2 to SYDVKM. The junction shows trimming of 5 bases on V and 2 bases on J, plus 16 bases between the germline ends. The CDR3, from cysteine to phenylalanine, totals 15 residues. The 36 bases shown cover part of the CDR3, and their frame starts at base 1. CVID samples and control samples contributed equivalent amounts of genomic DNA as sequencing input. For every sample, a 60 bp segment covering the rearranged TCRbeta CDR3 region was amplified and then sequenced. The immunoSEQ assay, a bias-corrected multiplex PCR combined with high-throughput sequencing, was used for TCRbeta amplification. From the authors' description of their analysis: Every unique nucleotide sequence was considered a clone and was annotated with V, D and J genes, copy number and frequency. Sequences were labeled productive if in frame, and non-productive if out of frame or containing stop codons. As previously described, Shannon's entropy was used to calculate clonality. The predicted amino acid sequences of productive clones were used to derive the mean CDR3 Kyte-Doolittle hydropathy. Using the R hclust function, scaled V gene usage was clustered hierarchically with Manhattan distance and complete linkage. To assess clone sharing by CDR3 amino acid sequence, 12 repertoires per group were resampled over 100 rounds. The repertoires were searched for 70 published EBV-specific and around 240 published CMV-specific TCRbeta sequences. After two CVID samples that produced fewer than 10,000 sequences were dropped from the analysis, around 40 CVID repertoires remained. TCRdb mirrors the immuneACCESS table, restricted to in-frame sequences. Some clones are absent from its copies; in checked studies, under half trace to an unresolved V gene, and the reason for the others is unknown. V, J and clone size derive from that table, while D and trimming were established from the DNA sequence. This sample was tabulated with some 42,000 clones, among which there are no singletons. The top ten clones comprise more than 1.2% of the sample.

Both CVID patients and healthy controls were predominantly of Caucasian heritage. Heparinized peripheral whole blood samples of about 4.5 to 8.5 ml were obtained from each donor. Genomic DNA from adults with common variable immune deficiency (CVID) and from healthy adult controls was used for sequencing of TCRbeta CDR3 repertoires. A total of around 22 healthy adult volunteers (around 12 female and approximately ten male; age range roughly 23 to 66 years, mean age approximately 34) were included in the control group. To isolate peripheral blood mononuclear cells, diluted blood was subjected to density centrifugation over Hypaque 1077 or Ficoll-Paque. Genomic DNA was extracted from unsorted mononuclear cells by Qiagen column purification or by a centrifugation-based method.

Sequencing was carried out using peripheral blood mononuclear cells. This chain joins TRBV28 to TRBJ2-7, and perhaps TRBD1 as D gene, on 5 matching bases. This TCR was recovered from a person aged 18 to 70 in good health. The covered CDR3 bases are TGTGCCAGCAGTACGCCGGCGTCAGGGACCTACGAG. Translation gives CASSTPASGTYE. From start to end, the CDR3 is CASSTPASGTYEQYF.